The 13 T cell receptor beta chains below come from one sample, sequenced in a study of metastatic and nonmetastatic thyroid tumors. Using MiXCR, TCRdb re-called clones from the PCR reads. Of about 70,000 clones listed, roughly 18% are singletons. Thyroid surgery was preceded by no treatment in any patient. The sample taken for sequencing was blood. The receptors here all came from a female donor with papillary thyroid cancer or a benign thyroid nodule (not recorded which). Some clones in this sample may be carry-over from other donors' samples.

With respect to this clone: A clone one base away is much larger, so this may be a read error. The V and J genes are TRBV11-1 and TRBJ2-3; 11 nucleotides align to TRBD1. Germline V gene lookup returns CDR1 SGHAT and CDR2 FQDESV (reference sequence). The ends lost 5 bases at V and 0 bases at J; junction bases unmatched: 4. The CDR3 consists of 16 residues. The CDR3 bases are TGTGCCAGCAGCCTGGACAGGGGGCCGAGCACAGATACGCAGTATTTT. Protein: CASSLDRGPSTDTQYF.

This clone was detected a few times. The chain has TRBV6-1 and TRBJ2-7; 10 nucleotides align to TRBD1. Germline values: CDR1 MNHNS, CDR2 SASEGT. This CDR3 is built from 15 residues. V gave up 3 bases and J gave up 3 bases; unmatched junction bases: 5. CDR3 residues: CASSDPGQGRYEQYF. CDR3 nucleotides: TGTGCCAGCAGTGATCCGGGACAGGGGCGCTACGAGCAGTACTTC.

This clone has a count of ten or more. The chain joins TRBV11-2 to TRBJ2-7, with D tentatively TRBD2 (6 bases). The germline V gene has CDR1 SGHAT and CDR2 FQNNGV. V shed 5 bases and J shed 0 bases, with 8 bases lying between them. The CDR3 loop spans 13 amino acids. This CDR3 reads CASSQRVSYEQYF. As DNA, the CDR3 is TGTGCCAGCAGCCAGCGGGTCTCCTACGAGCAGTACTTC.

This clone was detected ten times or more. This chain uses TRBV28 with TRBJ1-4, with 9 bases fitting TRBD1. CDR1 MDHEN and CDR2 SYDVKM come from the germline V gene. The CDR3 length is 14 residues. The V segment lost 7 bases and the J segment 4 bases; nucleotides outside the gene matches: 4. The CDR3 sequence is CASTRQGVNEKLFF. The CDR3 DNA reads as TGTGCCAGCACAAGACAGGGGGTTAATGAAAAACTGTTTTTT.

The gene calls are TRBV10-3 and TRBJ1-5; TRBD1 might be the D (5 bases). V was pared by 8 bases and J by 3 bases, with 11 bases between. Per germline, CDR1 ENHRY and CDR2 SYGVKD. The CDR3 is made up of 13 amino acids. The CDR3 sequence: CAISGTDNQPQHF. In DNA form, the CDR3 reads TGTGCCATCTCCGGGACGGACAATCAGCCCCAGCATTTT.

The rearrangement joins TRBV6-2 or TRBV6-3 to TRBJ2-7; TRBD1 matches at 8 bases. V gave up 6 bases and J gave up 2 bases; unmatched junction bases: 15. CDR3 length: 17 residues. Germline CDR1 and CDR2: MNHEY and SVGEGT. The CDR3 DNA follows: TGTGCCAGCAGGACCGGGACAGGAAGGGTTACAACCTACGAGCAGTACTTC. Amino acid sequence: CASRTGTGRVTTYEQYF.

This clone was observed many times. V is TRBV28 and J is TRBJ2-7; D is unclear. The CDR3 has 12 amino acids. V lost 2 bases, J lost 6 bases, and 8 bases lay in between. CDR1 MDHEN and CDR2 SYDVKM come from the germline V gene. In nucleotides, the CDR3 is TGTGCCAGCAGTTTAGGAGCTTTCGAGCAGTACTTC. Translating gives CASSLGAFEQYF. Complete variable domain (other parts from reference TRBV28 and TRBJ2-7): DVKVTQSSRYLVKRTGEKVFLECVQDMDHENMFWYRQDPGLGLRLIYFSYDVKMKEKGDIPEGYSVSREKKERFSLILESASTNQTSMYLCASSLGAFEQYFGPGTRLTVT.

This clone was recorded at least ten times. The chain couples TRBV19 to TRBJ2-1, with D tentatively TRBD2 (6 bases). The CDR3 has 17 residues. Germline V gives CDR1 LNHDA, CDR2 SQIVND (reference sequence). Trimming left V 5 bases short and J 0 bases short, with 17 bases between. The CDR3 DNA follows: TGTGCCAGTAGTCAACCCACCCGCGGGAACTCCTACAATGAGCAGTTCTTC. It is translated as CASSQPTRGNSYNEQFF.

This clone was picked up many times. The gene calls are TRBV2 and TRBJ1-5; 8 bases agree with TRBD1. CDR1 is SNHLY and CDR2 is FYNNEI in the germline V gene. This CDR3 has 14 amino acids. The V and J ends lost 3 bases and 7 bases, in that order; junction bases with no gene match: 5. This CDR3 is CASSDDRGSQPQHF. CDR3 bases: TGTGCCAGCAGTGACGACAGGGGAAGCCAGCCCCAGCATTTT.

This clone has ten or more counts. The chain links TRBV20-1 to TRBJ1-5, with 9 bases identical to TRBD1. The germline CDR1 and CDR2 sequences are DFQATT and SNEGSKA (reference sequence). CDR3 length equals 15 residues. V lost 6 bases and J lost 2; bases outside the gene matches: 8. The CDR3 here is CSAAPRTGGNQPQHF. The CDR3 DNA follows: TGCAGTGCAGCACCTAGGACAGGGGGCAATCAGCCCCAGCATTTT.

Ten or more counts support this clone. The gene calls are TRBV10-3 and TRBJ2-6, with a possible D match to TRBD2 (5 bases). CDR3 length equals 16 residues. Per germline, CDR1 ENHRY and CDR2 SYGVKD. Trimming pared 0 bases from V and 2 bases from J, leaving 8 bases between. The CDR3 protein is CAISESRETGANVLTF. The CDR3, as DNA: TGTGCCATCAGTGAGTCGAGGGAAACTGGGGCCAACGTCCTGACTTTC.

This clone was detected ten times or more. The chain is built from TRBV7-9 and TRBJ2-3; TRBD2 agrees at 9 bases. This CDR3 has 15 amino acids. Germline loops: CDR1 SEHNR, CDR2 FQNEAQ (reference sequence). V was clipped by 4 bases and J by 10 bases; unmatched bases: 12. CDR3 loop: CASSSAGYSGGSQYF. Here the CDR3 DNA reads TGTGCCAGCAGCTCCGCAGGTTATAGCGGGGGTTCGCAGTATTTT.

Ten or more counts support this clone. The genes are TRBV10-1 and TRBJ2-1; D remains unclear. The V end was cut by 0 bases, the J end by 3 bases, with 3 bases between. CDR1 and CDR2 (germline): WNHNN, SYGVQD (reference sequence). The CDR3 has 13 amino acids. The CDR3 loop is CASSESDYNEQFF. Written as DNA, the CDR3 is TGCGCCAGCAGTGAGTCGGACTACAATGAGCAGTTCTTC.